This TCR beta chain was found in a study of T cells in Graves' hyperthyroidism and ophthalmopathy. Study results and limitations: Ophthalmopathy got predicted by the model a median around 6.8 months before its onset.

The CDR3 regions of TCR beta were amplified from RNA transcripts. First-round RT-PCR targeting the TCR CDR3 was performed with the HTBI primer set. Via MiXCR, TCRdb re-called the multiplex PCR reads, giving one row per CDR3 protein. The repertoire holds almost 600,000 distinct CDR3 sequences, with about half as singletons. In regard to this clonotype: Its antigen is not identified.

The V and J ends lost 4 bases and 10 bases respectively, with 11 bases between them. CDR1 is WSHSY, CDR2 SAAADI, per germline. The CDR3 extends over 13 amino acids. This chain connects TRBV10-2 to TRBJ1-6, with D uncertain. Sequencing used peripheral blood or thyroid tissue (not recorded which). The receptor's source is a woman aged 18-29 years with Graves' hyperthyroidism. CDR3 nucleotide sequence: TGCGCCAGCAGTGGACTAGCGGGCTCACCCCTCCACTTT. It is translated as CASSGLAGSPLHF.